These 30 T cell receptor beta chains originate from one sample sequenced in a study of CD8+CD57+ T cells in acquired aplastic anemia. All sequencing subjects had displayed CD8+CD57+ cell expansion on flow cytometry. TCR beta VDJ and CDR3 were profiled, and genomic DNA was the template. Using its own MiXCR run on the reads, TCRdb lists one record per CDR3 protein. The table includes 50,000 to 65,000 distinct CDR3 sequences, approximately 50% detected once. The material sequenced was sorted CD4+, CD8+, or CD8+CD57+ T cells (not recorded which) from PBMCs. The origin of the receptors is a human donor with aplastic anemia.

On this clonotype itself: The conserved phenylalanine or tryptophan normally closing the CDR3 is absent here, so this likely arose from a read error. The chain is built from TRBV24-1 and TRBJ2-3; D perhaps matches TRBD2 (5 bases). V lost 7 bases and J 2 bases, leaving 12 bases between the germline ends. CDR1 and CDR2 (germline): KGHDR, SFDVKD. The CDR3 loop spans 14 amino acids. The CDR3 loop is CATSESSSTDTQYL. The CDR3 nucleotides are TGTGCCACCAGCGAATCTAGCTCCACAGATACGCAGTATCTT.

The V and J genes are TRBV12-5 and TRBJ1-1; tentatively, D is TRBD1 (6 bases). With 6 bases removed from V and 6 bases from J, the gap between germline ends came to 14 bases. The germline V gene has CDR1 LGHNT and CDR2 FRNRAP. The CDR3 totals 13 residues. The CDR3 is CASGPTGRAEAFF. CDR3 coding DNA: TGTGCTAGTGGCCCCACAGGGCGGGCTGAAGCTTTCTTT.

This clonotype came up many times. J is TRBJ2-2 and V is TRBV24-1; 8 bases line up with TRBD1. CDR1 and CDR2 from the germline V gene are KGHDR and SFDVKD. V shed 5 bases, J shed 1 base, and the junction held 5 bases outside the gene matches. The CDR3 is 16 amino acids. The CDR3 DNA reads as TGTGCCACCAGTGGGCCAGGGACAGGGAACACCGGGGAGCTGTTTTTT. Encoded protein: CATSGPGTGNTGELFF.

This clonotype was observed once. The CDR3 coding sequence is TGTGCCAGCAGCTTTCTAGGGCAGCCCCAGCATTTT. This sequence encodes CASSFLGQPQHF. The V gene is TRBV7-2, the J gene TRBJ1-5; D is undetermined. The V end lost 3 bases, the J end lost 7 bases, and 7 bases lay between the germline ends. This CDR3 is 12 amino acids long. Germline values: CDR1 SGHTA, CDR2 FQGNSA.

This clonotype was detected only once. The V gene is TRBV7-6, the J gene TRBJ1-1; a possible D gene is TRBD1 (6 bases). This CDR3 has 14 residues. Deletions cut 3 bases from V and 3 bases from J, with 11 bases between. The V gene's germline CDR1 is SGHVS and CDR2 FNYEAQ. The DNA for the CDR3 is TGTGCCAGCAGCTTTGGGGGCGGGTACACTGAAGCTTTCTTT. Protein product: CASSFGGGYTEAFF. Filled out from reference TRBV7-6 and TRBJ1-1, the complete variable domain reads GAGVSQSPRYKVTKRGQDVALRCDPISGHVSLYWYRQALGQGPEFLTYFNYEAQQDKSGLPNDRFSAERPEGSISTLTIQRTEQRDSAMYRCASSFGGGYTEAFFGQGTRLTVV.

V and J are TRBV5-4 and TRBJ2-7; D is unclear. The V end was cut by 4 bases, the J end by 0 bases, with 5 bases between. CDR1 and CDR2 (germline): SGHNT, YYREEE (reference sequence). The CDR3 spans 12 residues. CDR3 residues: CASSVNSYEQYF. CDR3 DNA sequence: TGTGCCAGCAGCGTCAACTCCTACGAGCAGTACTTC.

The chain couples TRBV19 to TRBJ1-1; D gene uncertain. The V and J ends lost 7 bases and 8 bases respectively, with 11 bases between them. The germline V gene encodes CDR1 LNHDA and CDR2 SQIVND (reference sequence). This CDR3 contains 11 residues. The CDR3 sequence: CASTAYPEAFF. The CDR3 DNA sequence: TGTGCCAGTACCGCATATCCGGAAGCTTTCTTT.

This chain uses TRBV7-9 with TRBJ2-5, with 8 bases identical to TRBD1. The CDR3 consists of 16 residues. CDR1 is SEHNR, CDR2 FQNEAQ, per germline (reference sequence). V was clipped by 2 bases and J by 4 bases; unmatched bases: 9. CDR3 coding DNA: TGTGCCAGCAGCTTAACATCCAAAGGGACAGGAGAGACCCAGTACTTC. This codes for CASSLTSKGTGETQYF.

This clonotype is deemed medium-sized (0.01 to 0.1%). This sequence joins TRBV24-1 and TRBJ2-1; TRBD1 might be the D (5 bases). The V end lost 9 bases, the J end lost 3 bases, and 8 bases lay between the germline ends. Germline V CDR1 and CDR2: KGHDR, SFDVKD. The CDR3 totals 12 residues. CDR3 in amino acids: CATVDSYNEQFF. Written as DNA, the CDR3 is TGTGCCACCGTAGACAGCTACAATGAGCAGTTCTTC.

This clonotype is judged large. This chain uses TRBV12-3 or TRBV12-4 with TRBJ2-1; D may be TRBD1 (6 bases). With 5 bases removed from V and 8 bases from J, the gap between germline ends came to 19 bases. This CDR3 spans 15 amino acids. The CDR3 coding sequence is TGTGCCAGCAGTCAGGCGGACAGTGGTTTGGATGAGCAGTTCTTC. This encodes CASSQADSGLDEQFF.

The chain links TRBV19 to TRBJ2-1; D may be TRBD2 (6 bases). Trimming stripped 7 bases from V and 1 base from J, with 8 bases between. This CDR3 has 13 residues. Germline V lookup: CDR1 LNHDA, CDR2 SQIVND (reference sequence). The DNA for the CDR3 is TGTGCCAGTATGGAGGGGTCCTACAATGAGCAGTTCTTC. Translation: CASMEGSYNEQFF. The variable domain in full, completed from reference TRBV19 and TRBJ2-1, reads DGGITQSPKYLFRKEGQNVTLSCEQNLNHDAMYWYRQDPGQGLRLIYYSQIVNDFQKGDIAEGYSVSREKKESFPLTVTSAQKNPTAFYLCASMEGSYNEQFFGPGTRLTVL.

Details on this clonotype: The junction differs from germline at one of its ends, possibly a read error. V is TRBV7-9 and J is TRBJ1-6, with a weak D call TRBD1 (5 bases). Germline-derived CDR1 and CDR2 are SEHNR and FQNEAQ (reference sequence). The CDR3 consists of 15 residues. CDR3 sequence: CASSLGRLRASRFLF. The CDR3 nucleotides are TGTGCCAGCAGCTTAGGTCGACTCAGGGCCTCTCGCTTCCTTTTT.

Concerning this clonotype itself: This could be a read error, since a much larger clone is one nucleotide away. V and J are TRBV3-1 and TRBJ1-5; D is tentatively TRBD1 or TRBD2 (5 bases each). The J call may be mistaken, given a closer DNA end match to TRBJ2-3. The V gene's germline CDR1 is LGHDT and CDR2 YNNKEL (reference sequence). CDR3 length: 15 amino acids. Here the CDR3 DNA reads TGTGCCAGCAGCTCCTCCGGGACGGGTTATCAGCCCCAGTATTTT. This codes for CASSSSGTGYQPQYF.

CDR3 DNA sequence: TGTGCCAGCAGTTTGGGGGAAACTAATGAAAAACTGTTTTTT. It translates to CASSLGETNEKLFF. The chain is built from TRBV28 and TRBJ1-4, with D possibly TRBD1 on 5 matching bases. Germline CDR1 reads MDHEN; CDR2 reads SYDVKM. The CDR3 runs 14 residues. The V end lost 3 bases, the J end lost 1 base, and 6 bases lay between the germline ends. Using reference TRBV28 and TRBJ1-4 for the parts outside the CDR3, the full variable domain is DVKVTQSSRYLVKRTGEKVFLECVQDMDHENMFWYRQDPGLGLRLIYFSYDVKMKEKGDIPEGYSVSREKKERFSLILESASTNQTSMYLCASSLGETNEKLFFGSGTQLSVL.

The genes are TRBV5-1 and TRBJ1-1; 7 nucleotides line up with TRBD1. The CDR3 runs to 14 residues. The germline gives CDR1 SGHRS, CDR2 YFSETQ. V shed 2 bases, J shed 4 bases, and the junction held 5 bases outside the gene matches. The CDR3 DNA reads TGCGCCAGCAGCTTCGAGTCAGGGGGCACTGAAGCTTTCTTT. Residues: CASSFESGGTEAFF.

The CDR3: CASSVDSSYNSPLHF. The CDR3 nucleotides are TGTGCCAGCAGCGTAGACAGCTCCTATAATTCACCCCTCCACTTT. The chain uses TRBV9 and TRBJ1-6; D gene unclear. CDR3 length: 15 residues. V was cut by 0 bases and J by 0 bases, with 4 bases left in between. The germline V gene encodes CDR1 SGDLS and CDR2 YYNGEE. Full variable domain (rest looked up from reference TRBV9 and TRBJ1-6): DSGVTQTPKHLITATGQRVTLRCSPRSGDLSVYWYQQSLDQGLQFLIQYYNGEERAKGNILERFSAQQFPDLHSELNLSSLELGDSALYFCASSVDSSYNSPLHFGNGTRLTVT.

The chain recombines TRBV7-8 with TRBJ2-7, with 7 bases aligning to TRBD1. Germline CDR1 reads SGHVS; CDR2 reads FQNEAQ. J gave up 5 bases and V 6 bases, and 7 bases lay outside the gene matches. This CDR3 contains 13 residues. The CDR3 spells CASSSGTVNEQYF. CDR3 sequence (DNA): TGTGCCAGCAGTTCCGGGACAGTCAACGAGCAGTACTTC.

The chain joins TRBV7-2 to TRBJ2-7, with D perhaps matching TRBD1 (5 bases). From germline, CDR1 is SGHTA and CDR2 FQGNSA. Trimming removed 5 bases at V and 2 bases at J, with 10 bases between. This CDR3 is built from 13 residues. The CDR3 region has the DNA TGTGCCAGCAGCACGACAGAGACCTACGAGCAGTACTTC. This encodes CASSTTETYEQYF.

The V call is TRBV10-1, the J call TRBJ2-1; D is unclear. Trimming pared 2 bases from V and 5 bases from J, leaving 4 bases between. This CDR3 is built from 12 residues. From germline, CDR1 is WNHNN and CDR2 SYGVQD (reference sequence). DNA for the CDR3: TGCGCCAGCAGTGAGGCAGACAATGAGCAGTTCTTC. Residues: CASSEADNEQFF.

This clonotype has at least ten counts. The chain has TRBV20-1 and TRBJ2-7, with D perhaps TRBD1 or TRBD2 (7 bases each). Per germline, CDR1 DFQATT and CDR2 SNEGSKA (reference sequence). The V and J ends lost 0 bases and 5 bases respectively, with 17 bases between them. The CDR3 runs to 15 residues. CDR3 sequence reads: CSARDQGGGSHEQYF. In DNA, the CDR3 is TGCAGTGCTAGAGATCAGGGGGGGGGTTCCCACGAGCAGTACTTC.

In regard to this clonotype: The DNA is left out, because the CDR3 cannot be placed on it with certainty; the CDR3 is given as TCRdb lists it. J is TRBJ1-4 and V is TRBV11-1; TRBD1 is the table's D call, not checked against the DNA. CDR1 is SGHAT, CDR2 FQDESV, per germline (reference sequence). The CDR3 has 23 residues if both end residues are counted. The CDR3 is CASAMGGDPTSSTSGQEDEKLFF.

V is TRBV7-9 and J is TRBJ1-2; D uncertain. This CDR3 spans 12 amino acids. V was shortened by 1 base and J by 8 bases, with 8 bases between the two germline ends. Germline V CDR1 and CDR2: SEHNR, FQNEAQ (reference sequence). As DNA, the CDR3 is TGTGCCAGCAGCTTAGGTTTTCGGGGCTACACCTTC. Its protein is CASSLGFRGYTF.

The J gene is TRBJ2-7, the V gene TRBV7-8; TRBD1 agrees at 11 bases. Germline V CDR1 and CDR2: SGHVS, FQNEAQ. CDR3 length equals 14 residues. Unmatched junction bases numbered 8, after V lost 8 bases and J lost 5 bases. CDR3 DNA sequence: TGTGCCAGCCGTGCAGGACAGGGGGCCAACGAGCAGTACTTC. Its translation is CASRAGQGANEQYF.

This clonotype was picked up one time. CDR3 sequence (DNA): TGTGCCACCAGCAGTCCCTCGCGTGGGAACACTGAAGCTTTCTTT. This sequence encodes CATSSPSRGNTEAFF. This rearrangement joins TRBV15 to TRBJ1-1; no clear D gene. Trimming cost V 3 bases and J 1 base, with 12 bases left between them. The CDR3 is 15 residues long. CDR1 LNHNV and CDR2 YYDKDF come from the germline V gene (reference sequence).

This clonotype has a count of ten or more. The genes are TRBV6-2 or TRBV6-3 and TRBJ2-3, with no clear D. V shed 5 bases and J shed 2 bases, with 11 bases lying between them. The germline V gene encodes CDR1 MNHEY and CDR2 SVGEGT. This CDR3 has 14 residues. The CDR3 DNA reads TGTGCCAGCAGTCCCCCCCCTACCACAGATACGCAGTATTTT. Its translation: CASSPPPTTDTQYF.

This clonotype was detected a few times. V is TRBV14 and J is TRBJ2-7; D not resolved. V lost 4 bases and J lost 4, with 8 bases in between. This CDR3 spans 12 amino acids. Germline V gene sequence: CDR1 SGHDN, CDR2 FVKESK. The CDR3 DNA is TGTGCCAGCAGCCGGAACAGATACGAGCAGTACTTC. This encodes CASSRNRYEQYF.

The V call is TRBV14, the J call TRBJ2-7; TRBD1 matches at 8 bases. V lost 4 bases to trimming and J lost 2 bases; unmatched junction nucleotides: 4. The CDR3 is made up of 14 amino acids. Germline lookup yields CDR1 SGHDN and CDR2 FVKESK. The CDR3 bases are TGTGCCAGCAGCCCTTGGGACAGGACCTACGAGCAGTACTTC. The encoded protein is CASSPWDRTYEQYF.

This clonotype was seen only once. The chain joins TRBV7-2 to TRBJ1-1; D gene uncertain. Per the germline V gene, CDR1 is SGHTA and CDR2 is FQGNSA. The V gene lost 8 bases and the J gene lost 2 bases, with 12 bases spanning the gap. This CDR3 has 13 residues. CDR3 loop: CASSSVINTEAFF. CDR3 nucleotide sequence: TGTGCCAGCTCTTCAGTTATCAACACTGAAGCTTTCTTT.

This clonotype was seen repeatedly, ten times or more. The V gene is TRBV27, the J gene TRBJ1-1, with D tentatively TRBD1 (5 bases). The CDR3 loop spans 14 amino acids. V gave up 2 bases and J gave up 1 base, with 8 bases separating them. The V gene's germline CDR1 is MNHEY and CDR2 SMNVEV (reference sequence). CDR3 nucleotides: TGTGCCAGCAGTTTAAGAGGGACGAACACTGAAGCTTTCTTT. Its translation: CASSLRGTNTEAFF.

This clonotype was detected a few times. The chain links TRBV2 to TRBJ2-7, with D tentatively TRBD1 (5 bases). The germline V gene encodes CDR1 SNHLY and CDR2 FYNNEI. This CDR3 comprises 15 residues. V was trimmed by 1 base and J by 5 bases, leaving 15 bases between them. The CDR3 region has the DNA TGTGCCAGCAGTGAAGTCTGGGGCGCCGACCACGAGCAGTACTTC. Translation gives CASSEVWGADHEQYF.